This record concerns one TCR beta chain sequence. This clonotype has a count of ten or more. The antigen it recognizes is unknown. Per-base quality was not reported, and no clone a single base away is much larger than it. This sample is part of a study of human T cells and chemical hapten exposure (dated by TCRdb to about 2021). Study-wide context: For sensitization, 2% DPC in acetone was applied to a roughly 2 cm by roughly 2 cm area of upper inner arm skin. Patients additionally received weekly therapeutic DPC doses to the scalp throughout the approximately 22-week study period. Patch testing was performed on the upper back with Finn chambers containing 0.01% DPC, and the patch tests were scored after 6 days according to International Contact Dermatitis Research Group standards. Most of the patients in the cohort were female, and the cohort covered alopecia areata with under or over 50% scalp involvement, alopecia totalis and alopecia universalis. Libraries were pooled for sequencing, and variation in per-sample TCR yields was attributed mainly to small differences in library volumes within the pool. In alopecia patients, the study followed how the peripheral blood TCR repertoire changed in vivo over primary and secondary sensitization to diphenylcyclopropenone (DPC), a hapten. Blood samples were taken from patients before sensitization (week 0) and at 2, 6 and about 24 weeks after DPC sensitization. Under 30 alopecia patients gave blood for TCR sequencing at one to four time points (pre-sensitization, 2, 6 and 24 weeks). The paper as a whole reports these results and caveats: Compared with pre-sensitization or healthy control sets, expanded TCRs formed significantly more large CDR3 similarity clusters, which is consistent with antigen-driven responses. Because every patient had alopecia, a presumed autoimmune disease, the patients' immune response might differ from that of healthy individuals. Repeated subsampling changed both the strength of the expansion versus patch-test correlation and the threshold at which that correlation became significant. DPC sensitization did not change how many TCRs were above 1 in 1000 frequency, and no evidence was found of alterations in global repertoire structure. The number of PT1 expanded TCRs positively correlated with patch test score, significant at thresholds 8, 16 and 32 but not 4.

CDR1 SGDLS and CDR2 YYNGEE are derived from the germline V gene. Its CDR3 holds 15 amino acids, cysteine through phenylalanine. The entry retains the CDR3 DNA only, 45 bases that are in frame from base 1. V and J lose 0 bases and 0 bases, and a span of 8 bases separates them. Library preparation used RACE. The sequencer was a NextSeq 500. Library preparation attached unique molecular identifiers to individual cDNA molecules for quantitative, reproducible TCR counting. For every blood RNA sample, sequencing covered both the TCR alpha and TCR beta chains. Under the source paper's analysis protocol: The median number of TCRs per sample was roughly 100,000, ranging from about 20,000 to 700,000. The Decombinator software suite was used to annotate the V, J and CDR3 of the TCR reads. Every sample was subsampled to the same number of TCRs (28,000) for the PS versus PT1 abundance plots. Expanded TCRs were defined as absent before sensitization and observed at least eight times at the 2-week time point. TCRdb reprocessed the public reads (quality trimming at Q25 with fastp, clone calling with MiXCR) and kept in-frame beta chains. Identical CDR3 protein sequences are pooled into one entry, listed with their most common genes and DNA. The V and J calls follow TCRdb's processing rather than the paper's. The table for this sample lists 300,000 to 450,000 distinct CDR3 sequences; approximately 5.8% of them were counted only once. In total, the top ten clones hold about 8.2% of the sample.

The time point label for this specimen denotes: pre-sensitization, week 0. The intended sense of this specimen's treatment or condition label: therapeutic diphenylcyclopropenone sensitization with weekly scalp DPC. At each patch-test visit, blood was drawn before the patch test was applied. Patients were considered eligible if aged 18 to 70, diagnosed with alopecia and deemed suitable for DPC therapy, and patients were excluded if pregnant. Total RNA was isolated from unfractionated whole blood collected in Tempus Blood RNA tubes. The receptor comes from a woman aged 18-35 years with alopecia areata. Some clones in this sample may be carry-over from other donors' samples. Rearrangement joined TRBV9 to TRBJ2-3, with no confidently assigned D gene. The sample in question was whole blood, obtained in connection with sensitization to the hapten diphenylcyclopropenone (DPC). In nucleotides, the sequence is TGTGCCAGCAGCGTAGATGGTACCAGCACAGATACGCAGTATTTT. Its translation reads: CASSVDGTSTDTQYF.